The 12 T cell receptor beta chains presented below share a single source sample, sequenced in a study of T cell changes during pregnancy in multiple sclerosis. The data were produced by immunoSEQ multiplex PCR, yet TCRdb's version contains in-frame clones alone and is incomplete. This sample has 65,000 to 90,000 clones, with approximately 90% found just once. This sample comprised PBMCs, obtained in the first trimester of pregnancy. Receptors originate from a female donor in good health, serving as a control in a pregnancy study. Some clones in this sample may be carry-over from other donors' samples.

The CDR3 sequence: CASSLGLAGGNTGELFF. The CDR3 region has the DNA TGTGCCAGCAGCTTAGGACTAGCGGGGGGTAACACCGGGGAGCTGTTTTTT. This sequence joins TRBV11-2 and TRBJ2-2; TRBD2 agrees at 13 bases. V lost 1 base and J lost 2; bases outside the gene matches: 1. The CDR3 is made up of 17 amino acids. Per the germline V gene, CDR1 is SGHAT and CDR2 is FQNNGV. Complete variable domain (other parts from reference TRBV11-2 and TRBJ2-2): EAGVAQSPRYKIIEKRQSVAFWCNPISGHATLYWYQQILGQGPKLLIQFQNNGVVDDSQLPKDRFSAERLKGVDSTLKIQPAKLEDSAVYLCASSLGLAGGNTGELFFGEGSRLTVL.

The V call is TRBV7-9, the J call TRBJ2-2, with 8 bases lining up with TRBD2. Germline V lookup: CDR1 SEHNR, CDR2 FQNEAQ (reference sequence). CDR3 length: 18 amino acids. V gave up 5 bases and J gave up 4 bases; unmatched junction bases: 15. CDR3 coding DNA: TGTGCCAGCAGCAGTACGACTAGCGCTCCACGGGGCACCGGGGAGCTGTTTTTT. Amino acid sequence: CASSSTTSAPRGTGELFF.

In this sample, this clone turned up a few times. The rearrangement joins TRBV7-2 to TRBJ1-1; D is uncertain. This CDR3 has 11 residues. Per the germline V gene, CDR1 is SGHTA and CDR2 is FQGNSA. V lost 0 bases and J 11 bases, leaving 7 bases between the germline ends. In nucleotides, the CDR3 is TGTGCCAGCAGCTTAGCAGAGTTGGCTTTCTTT. Translating it yields CASSLAELAFF.

This clone is a singleton in its sample. The germline gene is not matched at one end of the junction; a read error may be the cause. Other DNA sequences in this sample translate to the same CDR3. The chain uses TRBV5-1 and TRBJ1-5; 11 positions match TRBD1. The CDR3 totals 16 residues. Germline V gene lookup returns CDR1 SGHRS and CDR2 YFSETQ. CDR3 region: CASSLGQGDGNQPQHF. The CDR3 DNA reads TGCGCCAGTAGCTTGGGACAGGGGGATGGCAATCAGCCCCAGCATTTT.

This chain links TRBV28 with TRBJ2-4; a weak D match, TRBD2 (6 bases). CDR1 is MDHEN and CDR2 is SYDVKM in the germline V gene. This CDR3 has 16 residues. Trimming cost V 2 bases and J 0 bases, with 11 bases left between them. CDR3 in amino acids: CASSLIGRLAKNIQYF. CDR3 nucleotides: TGTGCCAGCAGTTTAATCGGGAGACTAGCCAAAAACATTCAGTACTTC.

This chain joins TRBV5-1 and TRBJ2-2, with TRBD1 as a possible D gene (6 bases). Trimming pared 7 bases from V and 3 bases from J, leaving 7 bases between. Germline lookup yields CDR1 SGHRS and CDR2 YFSETQ. The CDR3 sequence is 12 residues long. The CDR3 DNA follows: TGCGCCAGCTCAGGGGACACCGGGGAGCTGTTTTTT. Translated: CASSGDTGELFF.

The rearrangement uses TRBV5-1 and TRBJ1-1; D is unclear. V lost 5 bases, J lost 5 bases, and 10 bases lay in between. Germline V lookup: CDR1 SGHRS, CDR2 YFSETQ. The CDR3 runs 12 residues. CDR3 region: CASRRGATEAFF. The CDR3 region has the DNA TGCGCCAGCAGGCGGGGTGCTACTGAAGCTTTCTTT. The full variable domain, in which reference TRBV5-1 and TRBJ1-1 provide the parts outside the CDR3, is KAGVTQTPRYLIKTRGQQVTLSCSPISGHRSVSWYQQTPGQGLQFLFEYFSETQRNKGNFPGRFSGRQFSNSRSEMNVSTLELGDSALYLCASRRGATEAFFGQGTRLTVV.

The chain links TRBV28 to TRBJ2-1; TRBD2 matches 8 bases. CDR3 length: 14 residues. Germline values: CDR1 MDHEN, CDR2 SYDVKM. Losses at the gene ends were 5 bases for V and 7 bases for J; bases not matched to a gene: 7. CDR3 coding DNA: TGTGCCAGCAGTCAAGCGGGAGATCAAAATGAGCAGTTCTTC. Protein product: CASSQAGDQNEQFF. The full variable domain, completed using reference TRBV28 and TRBJ2-1, is DVKVTQSSRYLVKRTGEKVFLECVQDMDHENMFWYRQDPGLGLRLIYFSYDVKMKEKGDIPEGYSVSREKKERFSLILESASTNQTSMYLCASSQAGDQNEQFFGPGTRLTVL.

The V gene is TRBV2, the J gene TRBJ1-6; TRBD1 aligns across 7 bases. Trimming removed 6 bases from V and 8 bases from J; junction bases left unmatched: 13. Germline lookup yields CDR1 SNHLY and CDR2 FYNNEI. The CDR3 totals 16 residues. The CDR3 protein is CASRVDSGTVDSPLHF. In DNA, the CDR3 is TGTGCCAGCAGGGTAGACTCCGGGACAGTCGATTCACCCCTCCACTTT.

This clone was seen once. The CDR3 region has the DNA TGTGCCAGCAGCTTAGAAGCAGGTGCCGGGGAGCTGTTTTTT. Protein product: CASSLEAGAGELFF. The V and J genes are TRBV11-2 and TRBJ2-2; unclear D gene. The V and J ends lost 0 bases and 6 bases respectively, with 8 bases between them. CDR3 length: 14 residues. Per germline, CDR1 SGHAT and CDR2 FQNNGV. The full variable domain, completed using reference TRBV11-2 and TRBJ2-2, is EAGVAQSPRYKIIEKRQSVAFWCNPISGHATLYWYQQILGQGPKLLIQFQNNGVVDDSQLPKDRFSAERLKGVDSTLKIQPAKLEDSAVYLCASSLEAGAGELFFGEGSRLTVL.

The chain joins TRBV4-2 to TRBJ1-2; D is possibly TRBD1 (5 bases). Germline V gives CDR1 LGHNA, CDR2 YNFKEQ. Trimming took 10 bases from V and 2 from J, leaving 8 bases between them. CDR3 length equals 11 residues. The CDR3, as DNA: TGTGCCACCCGGGGGAACTATGGCTACACCTTC. This encodes CATRGNYGYTF.

The V gene is TRBV6-4, the J gene TRBJ1-5; D is unresolved. CDR1 MRHNA and CDR2 SNTAGT come from the germline V gene. Trimming took off 5 bases at V and 4 bases at J, with 9 bases between the two ends. The CDR3 spans 13 residues. The CDR3 DNA is TGTGCCAGCAGTCCGAAGCTAAATCAGCCCCAGCATTTT. This codes for CASSPKLNQPQHF.